The present T cell receptor beta chain was sequenced within a study of OX40 agonist ivuxolimab in advanced cancers. The wider study: A male proportion of under 90% was recorded, with mean age 60 years and range about 20 to 90.

Comments on this clone: What it recognizes is unknown.

The CDR3 consists of 15 residues. Blood draws occurred at baseline, cycle 4 day 1, and cycle 7 day 1. Study-wide results and limits: Within 6 weeks, CD4+ and CD8+ blood T cells expanded clonally at 0.1 to 3.0 mg/kg. Low levels of normalized T-cell clonal expansion also appeared in some nonresponders.

Repertoires were generated with immunoSEQ multiplex PCR, while TCRdb's copy carries only in-frame clones and drops some. The sample holds about 79,000 clones, about 90% seen once. The sequence was collected from an adult with an advanced solid tumor such as melanoma, head and neck, liver or kidney cancer. The chain links TRBV21-1 to TRBJ2-5; no check of the table's D call, TRBD1, against the DNA was made. TRBV21-1 is listed as a pseudogene. The sample was CD4+ or CD8+ T cells sorted from blood, taken in a trial of the OX40 agonist ivuxolimab. Here the CDR3 reads CASSGASALQETQYF. In DNA form, the CDR3 reads TGTGCCAGCAGCGGGGCTTCGGCCCTCCAAGAGACCCAGTACTTC.